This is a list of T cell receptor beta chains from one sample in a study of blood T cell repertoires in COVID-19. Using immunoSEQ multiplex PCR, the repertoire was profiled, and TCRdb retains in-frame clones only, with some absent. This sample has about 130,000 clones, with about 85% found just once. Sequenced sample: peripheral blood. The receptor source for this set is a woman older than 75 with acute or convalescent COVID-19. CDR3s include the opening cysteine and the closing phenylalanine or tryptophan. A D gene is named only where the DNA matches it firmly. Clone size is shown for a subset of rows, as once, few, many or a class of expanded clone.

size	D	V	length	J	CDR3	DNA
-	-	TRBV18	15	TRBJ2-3	CASSHQGYPPDTQYF	TGTGCCAGCTCACATCAGGGTTACCCCCCAGATACGCAGTATTTT
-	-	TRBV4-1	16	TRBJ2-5	CASSQATWTGGETQYF	TGCGCCAGCAGCCAGGCTACCTGGACCGGGGGAGAGACCCAGTACTTC
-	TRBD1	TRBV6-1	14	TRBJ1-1	CASSENRGGTEAFF	TGTGCCAGCAGTGAAAACAGGGGTGGCACTGAAGCTTTCTTT
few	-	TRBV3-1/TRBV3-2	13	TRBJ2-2	CASSQGQGPEVFF	TGTGCCAGCAGCCAAGGCCAGGGTCCCGAGGTGTTTTTT
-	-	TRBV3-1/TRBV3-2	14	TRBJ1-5	CASSHSGGNQPQHF	TGTGCCAGCAGCCATAGCGGGGGCAATCAGCCCCAGCATTTT
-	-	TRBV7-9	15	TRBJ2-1	CATHPTATENNEQFF	TGTGCCACCCACCCGACCGCGACAGAGAACAATGAGCAGTTCTTC
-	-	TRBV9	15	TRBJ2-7	CASSADSYTESEQYF	TGTGCCAGCAGCGCGGACAGTTACACAGAATCCGAGCAGTACTTC
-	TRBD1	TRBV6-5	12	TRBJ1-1	CASSFRGTEAFF	TGTGCCAGCAGTTTCAGGGGGACTGAAGCTTTCTTT
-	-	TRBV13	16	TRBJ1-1	CASSLYGGGPNTEAFF	TGTGCCAGCAGCTTATACGGGGGGGGACCGAACACTGAAGCTTTCTTT
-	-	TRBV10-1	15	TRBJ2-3	CASSGGPHSTDTQYF	TGCGCCAGCAGTGGAGGGCCCCATAGCACAGATACGCAGTATTTT
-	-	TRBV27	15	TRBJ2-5	CASSLSSRGAETQYF	TGTGCCAGCAGTTTATCGAGCAGGGGGGCCGAGACCCAGTACTTC
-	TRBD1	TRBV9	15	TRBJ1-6	CASSVRTGDNSPLHF	TGTGCCAGCAGCGTTAGGACAGGGGATAATTCACCCCTCCACTTT
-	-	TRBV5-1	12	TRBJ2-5	CASSLERGVKYF	TGCGCCAGCAGCTTGGAACGCGGGGTAAAGTACTTC
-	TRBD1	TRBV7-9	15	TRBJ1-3	CASSLAETGANTIYF	TGTGCCAGCAGCTTAGCCGAGACAGGGGCAAACACCATATATTTT
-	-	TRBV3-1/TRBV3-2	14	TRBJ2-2	CASRDWKNTGELFF	TGTGCCAGCAGGGACTGGAAGAACACCGGGGAGCTGTTTTTT
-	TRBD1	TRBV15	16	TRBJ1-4	CATSIPGTGSNEKLFF	TGTGCCACCAGCATACCGGGGACAGGGAGTAATGAAAAACTGTTTTTT
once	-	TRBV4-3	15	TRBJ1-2	CASSQDGGEDYGYTF	TGCGCCAGCAGCCAAGATGGAGGGGAAGACTATGGCTACACCTTC
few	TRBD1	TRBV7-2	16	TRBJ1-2	CASSLSLSTGRYGYTF	TGTGCCAGCAGCTTATCACTATCGACAGGGCGGTATGGCTACACCTTC
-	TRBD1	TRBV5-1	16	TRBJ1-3	CASSLVDRGSGNTIYF	TGCGCCAGCAGCTTGGTGGACAGGGGCTCTGGAAACACCATATATTTT
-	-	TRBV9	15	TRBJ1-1	CASSYQGLANTEAFF	TGTGCCAGCAGCTATCAGGGGTTAGCGAACACTGAAGCTTTCTTT
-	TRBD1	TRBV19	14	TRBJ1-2	CASKPSGGGGGYTF	TGTGCCAGTAAGCCTTCGGGAGGGGGCGGTGGCTACACCTTC
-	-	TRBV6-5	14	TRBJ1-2	CASSNRVTNYGYTF	TGTGCCAGCAGTAACAGGGTGACTAACTATGGCTACACCTTC
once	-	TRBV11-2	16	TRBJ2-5	CASSLPSGGGPESRYF	TGTGCCAGCAGCTTACCTTCAGGGGGAGGCCCGGAGTCAAGGTACTTC
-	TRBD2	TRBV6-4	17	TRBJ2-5	CASSELASGGTQETQYF	TGTGCCAGCAGTGAGTTGGCTAGCGGGGGGACACAAGAGACCCAGTACTTC
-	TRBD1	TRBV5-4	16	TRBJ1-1	CASSLFAGDSPSRAFF	TGTGCCAGCAGCTTGTTTGCCGGGGACAGTCCCTCGCGGGCTTTCTTT
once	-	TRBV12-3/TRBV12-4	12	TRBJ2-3	CASSFQGDTQYF	TGTGCCAGCAGTTTCCAGGGAGATACGCAGTATTTT
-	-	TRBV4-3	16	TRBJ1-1	CASSQGAGRPYTEAFF	TGCGCCAGCAGCCAAGGAGCCGGCAGGCCATACACTGAAGCTTTCTTT
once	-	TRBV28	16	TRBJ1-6	CASSLSGWGPNSPLHF	TGTGCCAGCAGTTTATCAGGGTGGGGGCCTAATTCACCCCTCCACTTT
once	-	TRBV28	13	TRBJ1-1	CASRRTANTEAFF	TGTGCCAGCAGGAGGACAGCAAACACTGAAGCTTTCTTT
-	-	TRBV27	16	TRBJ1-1	CASSYLGGGKDTEAFF	TGTGCCAGCAGCTATTTGGGGGGGGGCAAGGATACTGAAGCTTTCTTT
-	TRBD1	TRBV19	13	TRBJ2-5	CASSPDRVETQYF	TGTGCCAGTAGCCCCGACAGGGTAGAGACCCAGTACTTC
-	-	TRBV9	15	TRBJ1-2	CASSVGISSGQDYTF	TGTGCCAGCAGCGTTGGTATTTCCAGCGGTCAGGACTACACCTTC
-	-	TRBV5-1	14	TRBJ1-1	CASSLDPGSTEAFF	TGCGCCAGCAGCTTGGATCCGGGTAGCACTGAAGCTTTCTTT
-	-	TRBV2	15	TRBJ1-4	CASSTSSPREEKLFF	TGTGCCAGCAGTACGTCTTCACCACGAGAGGAAAAACTGTTTTTT
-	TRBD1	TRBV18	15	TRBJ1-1	CASSPQGARGTEAFF	TGTGCCAGCTCACCACAGGGGGCGCGTGGCACTGAAGCTTTCTTT
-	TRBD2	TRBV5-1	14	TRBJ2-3	CATGEGVGTDTQYF	TGCGCCACCGGGGAGGGAGTGGGCACAGATACGCAGTATTTT
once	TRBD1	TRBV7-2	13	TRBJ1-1	CASSATQGVRAFF	TGTGCCAGCAGCGCGACGCAGGGGGTTAGAGCTTTCTTT
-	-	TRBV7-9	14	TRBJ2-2	CASSLGGNTGELFF	TGTGCCAGCAGCCTCGGGGGGAACACCGGGGAGCTGTTTTTT
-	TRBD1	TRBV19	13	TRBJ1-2	CASGGGAGYGYTF	TGTGCCAGTGGAGGGGGCGCTGGCTATGGCTACACCTTC
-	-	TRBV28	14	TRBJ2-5	CASSLPGDQETQYF	TGTGCCAGCAGTTTACCGGGAGATCAAGAGACCCAGTACTTC
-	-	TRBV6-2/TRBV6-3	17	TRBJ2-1	CASSYPGGGRSYNEQFF	TGTGCCAGCAGTTACCCGGGGGGCGGGCGCTCCTACAATGAGCAGTTCTTC
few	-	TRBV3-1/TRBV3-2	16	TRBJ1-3	CASSQDLGAGGNTIYF	TGTGCCAGCAGCCAAGATCTAGGGGCAGGAGGAAACACCATATATTTT
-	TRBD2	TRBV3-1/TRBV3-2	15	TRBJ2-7	CASSQGGLAGREQYF	TGTGCCAGCAGCCAAGGGGGACTAGCGGGGAGAGAGCAGTACTTC
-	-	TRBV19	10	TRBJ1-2	CASNRDGYTF	TGTGCCAGTAACAGGGACGGCTACACCTTC
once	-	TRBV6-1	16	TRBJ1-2	CASSEGSGLPLYGYTF	TGTGCCAGCAGTGAAGGGTCTGGCCTGCCCCTCTATGGCTACACCTTC
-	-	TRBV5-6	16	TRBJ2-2	CASSLAGLSGTGELFF	TGTGCCAGCAGCTTGGCTGGTCTGAGTGGCACCGGGGAGCTGTTTTTT